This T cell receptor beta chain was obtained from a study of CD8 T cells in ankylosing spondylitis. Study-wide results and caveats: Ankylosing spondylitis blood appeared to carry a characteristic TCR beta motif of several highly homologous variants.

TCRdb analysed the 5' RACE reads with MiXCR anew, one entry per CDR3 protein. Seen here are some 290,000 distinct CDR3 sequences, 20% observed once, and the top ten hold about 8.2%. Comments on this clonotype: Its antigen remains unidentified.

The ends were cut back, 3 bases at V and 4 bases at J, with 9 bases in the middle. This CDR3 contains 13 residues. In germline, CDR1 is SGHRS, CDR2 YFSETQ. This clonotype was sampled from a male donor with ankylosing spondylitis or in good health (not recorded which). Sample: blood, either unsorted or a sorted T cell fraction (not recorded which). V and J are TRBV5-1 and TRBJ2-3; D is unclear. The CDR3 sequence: CASSSRAADTQYF. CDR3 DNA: TGCGCCAGCAGCTCTAGGGCGGCAGATACGCAGTATTTT.